Each of the 9 T cell receptor beta chains below was sequenced from the same sample in a study of response to subunit inactivated influenza vaccine. MiXCR was run by TCRdb on the RT-PCR reads, yielding one entry per CDR3 protein. The sample includes about 620,000 distinct CDR3 sequences, around 11% of them seen just once. The sequenced sample was PBMCs from blood, obtained on the day of vaccination. These receptors were collected from a man aged 50-60 years who received an inactivated influenza vaccine.

V and J are TRBV12-3 or TRBV12-4 and TRBJ2-2; 7 positions agree with TRBD2. This CDR3 region has 15 residues. With 7 bases clipped from V and 6 bases from J, the junction kept 11 bases outside the gene matches. The CDR3 region is CASTYYTAGAGELFF. CDR3 nucleotide sequence: TGTGCCAGCACCTATTACACGGCGGGGGCCGGGGAGCTGTTTTTT.

This clonotype was counted between two and nine times. The V gene is TRBV5-6, the J gene TRBJ2-7; 9 positions match TRBD1. There are 15 residues in the CDR3. Germline trimming cut 0 bases from V and 9 bases from J; bases unmatched to any gene: 10. Germline V gene lookup returns CDR1 SGHDT and CDR2 YYEEEE. CDR3 sequence (DNA): TGTGCCAGCAGCTTGGGACCGGACAGGGGATCCGGGCAGTACTTC. Protein product: CASSLGPDRGSGQYF.

The chain carries TRBV12-3 or TRBV12-4 and TRBJ2-1, with 9 bases identical to TRBD1. This CDR3 is 16 amino acids long. V shed 4 bases and J 4 bases; nucleotides not matched to a gene: 8. The CDR3 region has the DNA TGTGCCAGCAGTTCCTACAGGGGGCGCGCTTACAATGAGCAGTTCTTC. It is translated as CASSSYRGRAYNEQFF.

This clonotype was seen at least ten times. The chain recombines TRBV20-1 with TRBJ2-7; 7 bases agree with TRBD1. After removal of 7 bases from V and 0 bases from J, the junction contained 0 bases not matched to a gene. Germline lookup yields CDR1 DFQATT and CDR2 SNEGSKA (reference sequence). The CDR3 length is 11 residues. The CDR3 DNA follows: TGCAGTGGGACAGGCTCCTACGAGCAGTACTTC. It translates to CSGTGSYEQYF.

This clonotype was observed a handful of times. The CDR3 coding sequence is TGCGCCAGCAGCCTCCGGACTAGCGGGGCTCGCACCGGGGAGCTGTTTTTT. It translates to CASSLRTSGARTGELFF. The chain is built from TRBV4-1 and TRBJ2-2, with 12 nucleotides matching TRBD2. Germline CDR1 and CDR2: MGHRA and YSYEKL. The CDR3 runs 17 residues. Trimming removed 4 bases from V and 4 bases from J; junction bases left unmatched: 7.

This clonotype was observed a handful of times. The genes are TRBV5-1 and TRBJ2-1, with 10 bases that match TRBD2. CDR1 SGHRS and CDR2 YFSETQ come from the germline V gene. The CDR3 runs to 15 residues. After removal of 4 bases from V and 5 bases from J, the junction contained 6 bases not matched to a gene. The CDR3 DNA sequence: TGCGCCAGCAGCGTAAGCGGGGGGGGGAACAATGAGCAGTTCTTC. The encoded protein is CASSVSGGGNNEQFF.

This clonotype has a count of ten or more. The chain's CDR3 is CASSYDLAGGLIQETQYF. CDR3 nucleotides: TGTGCCAGCAGCTACGATCTAGCGGGGGGCCTAATACAAGAGACCCAGTACTTC. The chain couples TRBV5-5 to TRBJ2-5; 11 bases match TRBD2. This CDR3 region has 18 residues. The germline gives CDR1 SGHKS, CDR2 YYEKEE (reference sequence). J lost 2 bases, V lost 3 bases, and 12 bases had no gene match.

A few counts support this clonotype. The rearrangement joins TRBV20-1 to TRBJ2-7, with D perhaps matching TRBD1 or TRBD2 (7 bases each). The germline V and J ends were trimmed by 6 bases and 1 base, with 13 bases remaining between them. The CDR3 has 13 residues. CDR1 and CDR2 from the germline V gene are DFQATT and SNEGSKA (reference sequence). The CDR3 reads CSATAGQSYEQYF. Here the CDR3 DNA reads TGCAGTGCAACAGCGGGACAGTCCTACGAGCAGTACTTC.

The rearrangement links TRBV3-1 to TRBJ2-2; 12 positions match TRBD2. This CDR3 contains 17 residues. CDR1 is LGHDT and CDR2 is YNNKEL in the germline V gene (reference sequence). Trimming at V came to 4 bases and at J to 5 bases, leaving 8 bases not matched to a gene. CDR3 in amino acids: CASSLSSGGARTGELFF. The CDR3 DNA follows: TGTGCCAGCAGCCTTTCTAGCGGGGGGGCAAGGACCGGGGAGCTGTTTTTT.